The 7 T cell receptor beta chains below all came from one sample that was sequenced in a study of shared clonotypes between healthy human individuals. TCRdb's table, derived via immunoSEQ multiplex PCR, lists solely in-frame clones and lacks some. The sample contains over a million clones, under 80% of which appear only once. Sequencing was performed on memory CD4+ T cells sorted from blood. The subset: CD45RA-negative fraction. The receptor set was obtained from a man in his late teens or twenties in good health.

V gene TRBV18 combines with J gene TRBJ2-5; D is unclear. In germline, CDR1 is KGHSH, CDR2 LQKENI. V was trimmed by 1 base and J by 1 base, leaving 13 bases between them. The CDR3 spans 16 residues. CDR3 sequence reads: CASSPQAAGPQETQYF. DNA for the CDR3: TGTGCCAGCTCACCACAGGCGGCAGGCCCCCAAGAGACCCAGTACTTC.

The chain recombines TRBV2 with TRBJ2-3; D is possibly TRBD1 (5 bases). CDR3 length equals 16 residues. Trimming pared 6 bases from V and 0 bases from J, leaving 16 bases between. The V gene's germline CDR1 is SNHLY and CDR2 FYNNEI. CDR3 sequence reads: CASSQGILPSTDTQYF. Written as DNA, the CDR3 is TGTGCCAGCAGCCAGGGCATCTTACCTAGCACAGATACGCAGTATTTT.

The CDR3 DNA sequence: TGTGCCAGCAGCCAAGTTCGGGGGCGCGGTGAAAAACTGTTTTTT. It yields the protein CASSQVRGRGEKLFF. The chain carries TRBV14 and TRBJ1-4; D may be TRBD1 (6 bases). This CDR3 comprises 15 residues. CDR1 and CDR2 (germline): SGHDN, FVKESK. V lost 1 base to trimming and J lost 7 bases, with 13 bases between them.

The J gene is TRBJ1-1, the V gene TRBV10-3; 7 nucleotides match TRBD1. This CDR3 has 15 residues. In germline, CDR1 is ENHRY, CDR2 SYGVKD. With 10 bases clipped from V and 0 bases from J, the junction kept 11 bases outside the gene matches. DNA for the CDR3: TGTGCCACCAGGACAGGTCAAGCCTTGAACACTGAAGCTTTCTTT. Translated: CATRTGQALNTEAFF.

This clone was seen only a few times. This probably arose from a read error, given a far larger clone one base away. The same CDR3 is also encoded by other DNA sequences in this sample. The chain recombines TRBV11-2 with TRBJ2-3; the D is unclear. V was trimmed by 2 bases and J by 0 bases, leaving 0 bases between them. The CDR3 has 12 amino acids. Germline loops: CDR1 SGHAT, CDR2 FQNNGV. As DNA, the CDR3 is TGTGCCAGCAGCTTAAGCACAGATACGCAGTATTTT. Its protein product is CASSLSTDTQYF. The entire variable domain, with the rest obtained from reference TRBV11-2 and TRBJ2-3, is as follows: EAGVAQSPRYKIIEKRQSVAFWCNPISGHATLYWYQQILGQGPKLLIQFQNNGVVDDSQLPKDRFSAERLKGVDSTLKIQPAKLEDSAVYLCASSLSTDTQYFGPGTRLTVL.

Turning to this clone: A junction boundary mismatches the germline segment, possibly from a read error. The chain carries TRBV27 and TRBJ1-5; D is unresolved. Looked up from germline, CDR1 is MNHEY and CDR2 is SMNVEV (reference sequence). The CDR3 extends over 15 amino acids. Here the CDR3 reads CASGFFGDSNQPQHF. The CDR3 DNA sequence: TGTGCCAGCGGTTTCTTCGGGGATAGCAATCAGCCCCAGCATTTT.

The table lists this clone with a count of one. The chain combines TRBV6-5 with TRBJ2-7; 11 bases line up with TRBD1. V was clipped by 8 bases and J by 3 bases; unmatched bases: 6. The CDR3 totals 14 residues. Germline loops: CDR1 MNHEY, CDR2 SVGAGI. CDR3 amino acids: CASFTGTGGYEQYF. The CDR3 DNA sequence: TGTGCCAGCTTTACCGGGACAGGGGGCTACGAGCAGTACTTC.